This TCR beta chain was identified during a study of cytomegalovirus exposure and HLA in healthy donors. The V gene's germline CDR1 is SGHNT and CDR2 YYREEE (reference sequence). Trimming took 5 bases from V and 5 from J, leaving 20 bases between them. CDR3 length: 15 amino acids. Study results and limitations: At a 0.05 false discovery rate, a later analysis found about 17,000 TCR beta sequences to be associated with HLA alleles.

The study ran its PCR with 60 Vbeta and 13 Jbeta primers. Repertoires were generated with immunoSEQ multiplex PCR, while TCRdb's copy carries only in-frame clones and drops some. The sample lists more than 20,000 clones, 60% to 80% occurring once. Comment on this clone: Its specificity is unknown.

Unrecorded immune exposures were likely, despite nominal health at sampling. Sequencing used PBMCs. The chain links TRBV5-4 to TRBJ2-7, with TRBD1 as a possible D gene (5 bases). This clonotype originated in a male donor in good health and CMV-seronegative. For the CDR3, the DNA is TGTGCCAGCAGTGACAGACAGCCGCTCCGGGACGAGCAGTACTTC. It yields the protein CASSDRQPLRDEQYF.